Presented here are 32 T cell receptor beta chains from one specimen sequenced in a study of blood T cell repertoires in COVID-19. Using immunoSEQ multiplex PCR, the repertoire was profiled, and TCRdb retains in-frame clones only, with some absent. In the table there are around 140,000 clones, about 91% of which are singletons. The sample taken for sequencing was peripheral blood. The receptors derive from a human donor in a cohort sampled during active COVID-19.

The gene calls are TRBV11-2 and TRBJ1-1; 7 bases map to TRBD1. V was pared by 5 bases and J by 3 bases, with 9 bases of the junction left unmatched. The CDR3 length is 15 residues. Germline V gene sequence: CDR1 SGHAT, CDR2 FQNNGV. CDR3 residues: CASSRNEGAYTEAFF. The CDR3 nucleotides are TGTGCCAGCAGCCGTAATGAGGGGGCGTACACTGAAGCTTTCTTT.

The chain employs TRBV7-9 and TRBJ2-7; unclear D gene. The ends were cut back, 5 bases at V and 0 bases at J, with 17 bases in the middle. The CDR3 sequence is 16 residues long. From germline, CDR1 is SEHNR and CDR2 FQNEAQ (reference sequence). DNA for the CDR3: TGTGCCAGCAGCCCCCCATCGACTCCGAGCTCCTACGAGCAGTACTTC. This codes for CASSPPSTPSSYEQYF.

J is TRBJ1-1 and V is TRBV19; 7 bases align to TRBD1. V dropped 0 bases and J dropped 10; count of bases not matched to a gene: 11. Germline assignment: CDR1 LNHDA and CDR2 SQIVND (reference sequence). CDR3 length equals 15 residues. CDR3 in DNA: TGTGCCAGTAGTATAGACCGGACAGGCGTCAGTGGAGCTTTCTTT. Protein: CASSIDRTGVSGAFF.

The genes are TRBV19 and TRBJ1-2, with a tentative D call TRBD1 (5 bases). The CDR3 runs 13 residues. Germline V gene data show CDR1 as LNHDA and CDR2 as SQIVND (reference sequence). The V end lost 3 bases, the J end lost 4 bases, and 9 bases lay between the germline ends. CDR3 in amino acids: CASSMDTRYGYTF. CDR3 nucleotides: TGTGCCAGTAGTATGGACACTCGCTATGGCTACACCTTC.

The chain carries TRBV4-2 and TRBJ2-2; D perhaps matches TRBD2 (6 bases). This CDR3 region has 17 residues. Trimming shortened V by 0 bases and J by 2 bases, and 13 bases separated the two germline ends. Germline CDR1 is LGHNA and CDR2 is YNFKEQ. CDR3 sequence reads: CASSQDGGVLNTGELFF. In nucleotides, the CDR3 is TGTGCCAGCAGCCAAGATGGCGGGGTGTTAAACACCGGGGAGCTGTTTTTT.

The chain uses TRBV9 and TRBJ1-1; 11 nucleotides match TRBD1. V shed 5 bases and J 4 bases; nucleotides not matched to a gene: 7. Germline CDR1 and CDR2: SGDLS and YYNGEE. The CDR3 loop spans 15 amino acids. The CDR3 is CASSRDRGFGTEAFF. The CDR3 coding sequence is TGTGCCAGCAGTCGGGACAGGGGGTTCGGCACTGAAGCTTTCTTT.

The rearrangement uses TRBV20-1 and TRBJ2-7; 12 nucleotides match TRBD1. The CDR3 is 17 amino acids. J gave up 5 bases and V 3 bases, and 14 bases lay outside the gene matches. Germline V CDR1 and CDR2: DFQATT, SNEGSKA (reference sequence). CDR3 protein: CSASYRDRGLIFNEQYF. The CDR3 bases are TGCAGTGCTAGTTACCGGGACAGGGGGCTAATATTCAACGAGCAGTACTTC.

In its sample, this clone was seen a few times. V and J are TRBV7-8 and TRBJ1-5; the D gene is possibly TRBD1 (5 bases). The V gene's germline CDR1 is SGHVS and CDR2 FQNEAQ. The CDR3 is made up of 14 amino acids. V lost 5 bases and J 2 bases, leaving 10 bases between the germline ends. CDR3 in DNA: TGTGCCAGCAGCCCGGGACTTGGCAATCAGCCCCAGCATTTT. It translates to CASSPGLGNQPQHF.

The chain has TRBV7-2 and TRBJ1-2; weak D call: TRBD1 (5 bases). Germline CDR1 SGHTA, CDR2 FQGNSA. V gave up 1 base and J gave up 0 bases, with 9 bases separating them. The CDR3 extends over 15 amino acids. CDR3: CASSLEGISNYGYTF. CDR3 DNA: TGTGCCAGCAGCTTAGAGGGGATTTCTAACTATGGCTACACCTTC.

The chain employs TRBV6-2 or TRBV6-3 and TRBJ2-7, with D maybe TRBD1 (5 bases). The CDR3 is 12 amino acids. Germline CDR1 is MNHEY and CDR2 is SVGEGT. V was clipped by 3 bases and J by 9 bases, with 12 bases between them. The CDR3 nucleotides read TGTGCCAGCAGTTATACTCGAACAGGGCAGTACTTC. This gives the protein CASSYTRTGQYF.

V is TRBV7-9 and J is TRBJ1-3; 9 bases align to TRBD1. CDR3 length equals 17 residues. V shed 0 bases and J 5 bases; nucleotides not matched to a gene: 8. Per germline, CDR1 SEHNR and CDR2 FQNEAQ (reference sequence). DNA for the CDR3: TGTGCCAGCAGCTTAGCCCCGGGACAGGGAAGGAGAAACACCATATATTTT. Its protein is CASSLAPGQGRRNTIYF.

The J gene is TRBJ2-3, the V gene TRBV7-9; TRBD2 matches at 10 bases. Germline V CDR1 and CDR2: SEHNR, FQNEAQ (reference sequence). The CDR3 has 15 amino acids. The ends lost 3 bases at V and 3 bases at J; junction bases unmatched: 3. The CDR3 spells CASSFLAGGTDTQYF. CDR3 DNA sequence: TGTGCCAGCAGCTTTTTAGCGGGGGGTACAGATACGCAGTATTTT.

CDR3 sequence: CASSLVGQGYEKLFF. The CDR3 bases are TGTGCCAGCAGCCTGGTAGGACAGGGATATGAAAAACTGTTTTTT. The gene calls are TRBV28 and TRBJ1-4; 8 nucleotides agree with TRBD1. Germline CDR1 MDHEN, CDR2 SYDVKM. This CDR3 comprises 15 residues. The junction had 9 bases not matched to a gene; V was cut back by 6 bases and J by 6 bases.

The chain couples TRBV21-1 to TRBJ2-7; the table calls TRBD1, which could not be checked here. TRBV21-1 is labeled a pseudogene. CDR3 length equals 14 residues. This CDR3 reads CASSSRDRGHEQYF. CDR3 bases: TGTGCCAGCAGCTCCCGGGACAGGGGCCACGAGCAGTACTTC.

The rearrangement uses TRBV9 and TRBJ1-1; 7 nucleotides match TRBD1. The CDR3 contains 15 residues. The germline gives CDR1 SGDLS, CDR2 YYNGEE. After removal of 3 bases from V and 4 bases from J, the junction contained 9 bases not matched to a gene. In nucleotides, the CDR3 is TGTGCCAGCAGCGCTACCGACAGGGATCGCACTGAAGCTTTCTTT. Protein sequence: CASSATDRDRTEAFF.

The chain is built from TRBV6-2 or TRBV6-3 and TRBJ2-5; 7 nucleotides agree with TRBD2. The V and J ends lost 7 bases and 2 bases, in that order; junction bases with no gene match: 7. This CDR3 is built from 14 residues. CDR1 and CDR2 from the germline V gene are MNHEY and SVGEGT. In DNA form, the CDR3 reads TGTGCCAGCACCCCTCGGACTAGACAAGAGACCCAGTACTTC. Its protein product is CASTPRTRQETQYF.

This chain joins TRBV4-3 and TRBJ1-6; D ambiguous. Germline V CDR1 and CDR2: LGHNA, YSLEER. V lost 0 bases and J lost 0, with 6 bases in between. The CDR3 covers 16 residues. The CDR3 nucleotides read TGCGCCAGCAGCCAAGACCTTAGCTCCTATAATTCACCCCTCCACTTT. Its protein is CASSQDLSSYNSPLHF.

This chain uses TRBV27 with TRBJ2-1; perhaps TRBD2 as D (7 bases). The CDR3 consists of 13 residues. V was cut by 7 bases and J by 4 bases, with 11 bases left in between. CDR1 MNHEY and CDR2 SMNVEV come from the germline V gene (reference sequence). CDR3 residues: CASTGGRYNEQFF. The CDR3 nucleotides read TGTGCCAGCACGGGGGGCCGTTACAATGAGCAGTTCTTC.

The rearrangement joins TRBV5-6 to TRBJ1-2; D unresolved. CDR3 length equals 13 residues. Germline values: CDR1 SGHDT, CDR2 YYEEEE. V lost 3 bases to trimming and J lost 6 bases, with 12 bases between them. The CDR3 bases are TGTGCCAGCAGCTCGGGGTGGGAGAATGGCTACACCTTC. This gives the protein CASSSGWENGYTF.

This chain connects TRBV9 to TRBJ2-7; 9 bases agree with TRBD2. After removal of 0 bases from V and 2 bases from J, the junction contained 6 bases not matched to a gene. Germline values: CDR1 SGDLS, CDR2 YYNGEE. The CDR3 is 16 amino acids. DNA of the CDR3: TGTGCCAGCAGCGTAGAGGGTAGCGGGGGCCCCTACGAGCAGTACTTC. Translating gives CASSVEGSGGPYEQYF.

The chain carries TRBV11-3 and TRBJ2-5; weak D call: TRBD1 (5 bases). Per germline, CDR1 SGHNT and CDR2 YENEEA. V gave up 2 bases and J gave up 0 bases, with 10 bases separating them. The CDR3 totals 15 residues. CDR3 nucleotide sequence: TGTGCCAGCAGCTTAACAGGCGCGTACCAAGAGACCCAGTACTTC. This gives the protein CASSLTGAYQETQYF. The full variable domain, completed using reference TRBV11-3 and TRBJ2-5, is EAGVVQSPRYKIIEKKQPVAFWCNPISGHNTLYWYLQNLGQGPELLIRYENEEAVDDSQLPKDRFSAERLKGVDSTLKIQPAELGDSAVYLCASSLTGAYQETQYFGPGTRLLVL.

The chain combines TRBV24-1 with TRBJ2-3, with 10 bases fitting TRBD1. This CDR3 spans 16 amino acids. Germline CDR1 KGHDR, CDR2 SFDVKD. Germline trimming cut 4 bases from V and 6 bases from J; bases unmatched to any gene: 9. Here the CDR3 DNA reads TGTGCCACCAGTGACTCCCCGGACAGGGGGATTGATACGCAGTATTTT. Its protein product is CATSDSPDRGIDTQYF.

This chain joins TRBV9 and TRBJ1-4; 8 bases are shared with TRBD1. Looked up from germline, CDR1 is SGDLS and CDR2 is YYNGEE. With V trimmed by 3 bases and J by 8 bases, 9 bases remained unmatched. The CDR3 length is 15 residues. CDR3 sequence (DNA): TGTGCCAGCAGCGCCAGGGACAGGCGAGACGAAAAACTGTTTTTT. Its translation is CASSARDRRDEKLFF. The full variable domain, with the rest looked up from reference TRBV9 and TRBJ1-4, is DSGVTQTPKHLITATGQRVTLRCSPRSGDLSVYWYQQSLDQGLQFLIQYYNGEERAKGNILERFSAQQFPDLHSELNLSSLELGDSALYFCASSARDRRDEKLFFGSGTQLSVL.

The gene calls are TRBV7-9 and TRBJ2-5; 8 positions agree with TRBD2. CDR3 length equals 16 residues. Germline V gene lookup returns CDR1 SEHNR and CDR2 FQNEAQ (reference sequence). The V and J ends lost 5 bases and 2 bases, in that order; junction bases with no gene match: 10. CDR3 region: CASSRAPGTRQETQYF. The CDR3 DNA follows: TGTGCCAGCAGCCGAGCCCCCGGGACTAGACAAGAGACCCAGTACTTC.

This chain links TRBV5-1 with TRBJ1-1; unclear D gene. Germline V gives CDR1 SGHRS, CDR2 YFSETQ. The CDR3 runs to 14 residues. V lost 0 bases and J 5 bases, leaving 11 bases between the germline ends. CDR3 sequence reads: CASSLGRGRTEAFF. Written as DNA, the CDR3 is TGCGCCAGCAGCTTGGGTCGGGGTAGGACTGAAGCTTTCTTT.

The genes are TRBV19 and TRBJ1-6; 9 bases map to TRBD1. The CDR3 totals 13 residues. CDR1 and CDR2 from the germline V gene are LNHDA and SQIVND (reference sequence). J lost 8 bases, V lost 9 bases, and 5 bases had no gene match. The CDR3 coding sequence is TGTGCCAGCGCCGGGACAGGGTATTCACCCCTCCACTTT. Amino acids: CASAGTGYSPLHF. The whole variable domain, filled in from reference TRBV19 and TRBJ1-6, reads DGGITQSPKYLFRKEGQNVTLSCEQNLNHDAMYWYRQDPGQGLRLIYYSQIVNDFQKGDIAEGYSVSREKKESFPLTVTSAQKNPTAFYLCASAGTGYSPLHFGNGTRLTVT.

CDR3 nucleotide sequence: TGCGCCAGCAGCCAACCACCGGGACAGGGGAAAGCCTACGAGCAGTACTTC. It translates to CASSQPPGQGKAYEQYF. This chain uses TRBV4-1 with TRBJ2-7, with 10 positions matching TRBD1. Germline V CDR1 and CDR2: MGHRA, YSYEKL. The CDR3 runs to 17 residues. J lost 2 bases, V lost 2 bases, and 9 bases had no gene match.

The chain recombines TRBV5-1 with TRBJ2-7; D may be TRBD1 (6 bases). The CDR3 covers 13 residues. CDR1 and CDR2 (germline): SGHRS, YFSETQ. V lost 2 bases and J 7 bases, leaving 13 bases between the germline ends. CDR3 DNA sequence: TGCGCCAGCAGCTTAACAGGGAACCAAGAGCAGTACTTC. Amino acid sequence: CASSLTGNQEQYF. Combining the CDR3 with reference TRBV5-1 and TRBJ2-7 gives the whole variable domain KAGVTQTPRYLIKTRGQQVTLSCSPISGHRSVSWYQQTPGQGLQFLFEYFSETQRNKGNFPGRFSGRQFSNSRSEMNVSTLELGDSALYLCASSLTGNQEQYFGPGTRLTVT.

The rearrangement links TRBV9 to TRBJ1-5; D possibly corresponds to TRBD1 (6 bases). Germline V gene lookup returns CDR1 SGDLS and CDR2 YYNGEE. This CDR3 is 14 amino acids long. The V gene lost 0 bases and the J gene lost 6 bases, with 10 bases spanning the gap. CDR3 sequence (DNA): TGTGCCAGCAGCGTAGCTGGGGGCCCTCAGCCCCAGCATTTT. Translating gives CASSVAGGPQPQHF. The full variable domain, in which reference TRBV9 and TRBJ1-5 provide the parts outside the CDR3, is DSGVTQTPKHLITATGQRVTLRCSPRSGDLSVYWYQQSLDQGLQFLIQYYNGEERAKGNILERFSAQQFPDLHSELNLSSLELGDSALYFCASSVAGGPQPQHFGDGTRLSIL.

The V and J genes are TRBV3-1 (or the pseudogene TRBV3-2) and TRBJ1-2; 8 bases fit TRBD1. The germline V gene encodes CDR1 LGHDT and CDR2 YNNKEL (reference sequence). The CDR3 sequence is 13 residues long. V shed 1 base, J shed 7 bases, and the junction held 2 bases outside the gene matches. CDR3 nucleotides: TGTGCCAGCAGCCAAGTACAGGGGGGTGGCTACACCTTC. It translates to CASSQVQGGGYTF.

The gene calls are TRBV7-8 and TRBJ2-7; 7 bases align to TRBD2. CDR3 length equals 17 residues. From germline, CDR1 is SGHVS and CDR2 FQNEAQ. J gave up 0 bases and V 4 bases, and 12 bases lay outside the gene matches. CDR3 sequence: CASSSPRGGPDSYEQYF. CDR3 nucleotides: TGTGCCAGCAGCTCACCCCGGGGAGGGCCCGACTCCTACGAGCAGTACTTC.

The chain recombines TRBV19 with TRBJ1-1; D is undetermined. CDR3 length: 13 residues. The germline V gene has CDR1 LNHDA and CDR2 SQIVND (reference sequence). V was cut by 7 bases and J by 0 bases, with 9 bases left in between. DNA of the CDR3: TGTGCCAGTACGGTCAAGATGAACACTGAAGCTTTCTTT. This encodes CASTVKMNTEAFF. Full variable domain (rest looked up from reference TRBV19 and TRBJ1-1): DGGITQSPKYLFRKEGQNVTLSCEQNLNHDAMYWYRQDPGQGLRLIYYSQIVNDFQKGDIAEGYSVSREKKESFPLTVTSAQKNPTAFYLCASTVKMNTEAFFGQGTRLTVV.